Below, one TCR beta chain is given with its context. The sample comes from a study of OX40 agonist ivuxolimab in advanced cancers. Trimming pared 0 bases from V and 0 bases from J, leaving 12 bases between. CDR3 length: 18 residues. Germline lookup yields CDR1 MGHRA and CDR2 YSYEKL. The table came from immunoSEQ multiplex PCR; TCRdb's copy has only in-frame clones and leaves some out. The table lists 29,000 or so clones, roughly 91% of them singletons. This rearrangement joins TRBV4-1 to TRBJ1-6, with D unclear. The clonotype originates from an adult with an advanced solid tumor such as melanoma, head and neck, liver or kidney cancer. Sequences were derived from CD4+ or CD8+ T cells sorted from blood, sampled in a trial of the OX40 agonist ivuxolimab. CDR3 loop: CASSQDQQDLSYNSPLHF. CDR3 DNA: TGCGCCAGCAGCCAAGATCAGCAGGACCTCTCCTATAATTCACCCCTCCACTTT.